The clone carrying this TCR beta chain has only one observation. Its specificity is not known. The CDR3 ends on some other residue instead of the conserved phenylalanine or tryptophan, so this is likely a read error. The DNA is left out, because the CDR3 cannot be placed on it with certainty; the CDR3 is given as TCRdb lists it. The CDR3 comprises 15 residues, both ends counted. Germline V gene sequence: CDR1 LGHNA, CDR2 YNFKEQ. The source of the blood RNA was unsorted whole blood, and germline DNA was extracted as well. From 500 ng of total RNA, TCR beta-specific cDNA was reverse-transcribed using a constant-region primer. Slightly modified ARM-PCR with three nested multiplex PCR rounds yielded TCR beta libraries. Both of the initial two PCR rounds ran for 10 cycles and employed TRBV1-TRBV30 forward primers alongside a C-beta reverse primer. TCRdb passed the multiplex PCR reads through MiXCR, listing each CDR3 protein once. The sample records 250,000 to 350,000 distinct CDR3 sequences, roughly three fifths being singletons.

This sample was included in a study of tumor-infiltrating lymphocytes in primary liver carcinoma. General study points: For tumor-adjacent and tumor-blood pairs, overlap was less than that seen for tumor region pairs.

This TCR derives from a woman in her thirties with primary liver carcinoma and hepatitis B virus infection. The gene calls are TRBV4-2 and TRBJ2-7; the D segment call TRBD2 is taken from the table without a DNA check. Material: peripheral blood. The CDR3 sequence is CAGSQTTLDPREHYL.